This T cell receptor (beta chain) was sequenced for a study of cytomegalovirus exposure and HLA in healthy donors. PCR was performed using 60 Vbeta and 13 Jbeta primers. Sequenced by immunoSEQ multiplex PCR; TCRdb stores in-frame clones only, minus some. The data show some 120,000 clones, with roughly 85% seen just once and approximately 6.7% held by the top ten. The ends were cut back, 8 bases at V and 2 bases at J, with 18 bases in the middle. This CDR3 is built from 16 residues. CDR1 and CDR2 from the germline V gene are MDHEN and SYDVKM. There are a few counts of this clone. The chain is built from TRBV28 and TRBJ1-4; TRBD1 might be the D (6 bases). This TCR was sampled from a woman aged 25 to 39 in good health and CMV-seropositive. The source material was PBMCs. The CDR3 DNA reads TGTGCCAGCGGGGGGGGAGGGGGAGCGACTAATGAAAAACTGTTTTTT. Protein sequence: CASGGGGGATNEKLFF.